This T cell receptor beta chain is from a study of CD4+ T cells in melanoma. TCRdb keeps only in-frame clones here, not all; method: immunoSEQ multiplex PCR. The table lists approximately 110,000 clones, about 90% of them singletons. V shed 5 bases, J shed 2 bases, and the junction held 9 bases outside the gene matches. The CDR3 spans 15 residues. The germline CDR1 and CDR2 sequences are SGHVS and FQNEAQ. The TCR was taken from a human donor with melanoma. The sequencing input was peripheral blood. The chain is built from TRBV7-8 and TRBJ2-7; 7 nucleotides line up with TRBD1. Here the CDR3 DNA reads TGTGCCAGCAGCACCGGGACAGTTGGTCCCTACGAGCAGTACTTC. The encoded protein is CASSTGTVGPYEQYF.